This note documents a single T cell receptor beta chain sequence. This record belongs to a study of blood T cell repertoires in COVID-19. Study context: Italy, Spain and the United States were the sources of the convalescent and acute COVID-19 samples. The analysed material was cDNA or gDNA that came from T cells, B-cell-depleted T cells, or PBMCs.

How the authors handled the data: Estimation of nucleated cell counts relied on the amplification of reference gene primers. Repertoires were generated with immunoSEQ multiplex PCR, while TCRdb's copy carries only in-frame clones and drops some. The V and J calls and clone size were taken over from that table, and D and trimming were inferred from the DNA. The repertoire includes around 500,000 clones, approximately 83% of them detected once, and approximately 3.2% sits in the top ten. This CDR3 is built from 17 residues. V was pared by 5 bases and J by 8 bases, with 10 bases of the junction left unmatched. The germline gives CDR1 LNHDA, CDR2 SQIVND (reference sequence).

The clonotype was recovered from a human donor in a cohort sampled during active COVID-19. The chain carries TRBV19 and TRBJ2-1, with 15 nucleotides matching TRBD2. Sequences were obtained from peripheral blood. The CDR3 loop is CASSSGLAGGPKDEQFF. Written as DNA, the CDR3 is TGTGCCAGTAGTTCCGGACTAGCGGGAGGGCCTAAAGATGAGCAGTTCTTC.